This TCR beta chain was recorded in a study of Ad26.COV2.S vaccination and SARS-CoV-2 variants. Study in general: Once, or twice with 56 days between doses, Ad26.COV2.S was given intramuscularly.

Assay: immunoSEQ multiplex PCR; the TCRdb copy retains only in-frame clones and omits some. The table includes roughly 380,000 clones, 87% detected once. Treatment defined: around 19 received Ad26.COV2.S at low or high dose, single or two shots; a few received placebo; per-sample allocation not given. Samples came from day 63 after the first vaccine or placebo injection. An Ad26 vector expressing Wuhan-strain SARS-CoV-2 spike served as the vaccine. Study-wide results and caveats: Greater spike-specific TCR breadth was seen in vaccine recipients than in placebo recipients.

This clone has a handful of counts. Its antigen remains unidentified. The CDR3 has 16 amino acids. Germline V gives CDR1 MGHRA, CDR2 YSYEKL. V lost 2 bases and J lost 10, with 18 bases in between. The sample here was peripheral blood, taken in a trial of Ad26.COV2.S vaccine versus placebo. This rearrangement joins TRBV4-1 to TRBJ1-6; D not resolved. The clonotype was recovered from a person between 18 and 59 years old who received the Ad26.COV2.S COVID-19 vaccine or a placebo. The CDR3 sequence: CASSQTAPNVGSPLHF. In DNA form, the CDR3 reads TGCGCCAGCAGCCAAACTGCACCCAACGTAGGGTCACCCCTCCACTTT.